The 12 T cell receptor beta chains below come from one sample, sequenced in a study of human T cells and chemical hapten exposure. Each CDR3 protein is one row after TCRdb ran MiXCR on the RACE reads. The data show 350,000 or so distinct CDR3 sequences, about 7% seen once. This sample's time point: patch test 1, 2 weeks after DPC sensitization. Treatment of the sample: therapeutic diphenylcyclopropenone sensitization with weekly scalp DPC. Sequenced material: whole blood, taken in connection with sensitization to the hapten diphenylcyclopropenone (DPC). These receptors were taken from a woman aged 18-35 years with alopecia areata. Some clones in this sample may be carry-over from other donors' samples.

The rearrangement uses TRBV27 and TRBJ1-6, with D possibly matching TRBD1 (5 bases). Between the trimmed V and J ends, which lost 2 bases and 2 bases, there was a span of 10 bases. Germline CDR1 reads MNHEY; CDR2 reads SMNVEV (reference sequence). The CDR3 contains 16 residues. The CDR3 sequence is CASSLRGSAYNSPLHF. Written as DNA, the CDR3 is TGTGCCAGCAGTTTACGGGGGAGCGCCTATAATTCACCCCTCCACTTT.

This clonotype was seen repeatedly, ten times or more. V usage is TRBV10-3 and J usage is TRBJ2-5, with TRBD2 as a possible D gene (5 bases). Deletions cut 6 bases from V and 1 base from J, with 9 bases between. CDR1 is ENHRY and CDR2 is SYGVKD in the germline V gene. CDR3 length equals 13 residues. This CDR3 is CAIRASLQETQYF. CDR3 DNA: TGTGCCATCAGGGCTAGCCTCCAAGAGACCCAGTACTTC.

CDR3 coding DNA: TGTGCCAGCTCACCAGTTACAGACCGTAACTATGGCTACACCTTC. The encoded protein is CASSPVTDRNYGYTF. The chain has TRBV18 and TRBJ1-2; D is ambiguous. With 2 bases removed from V and 1 base from J, the gap between germline ends came to 11 bases. The CDR3 sequence is 15 residues long. Germline-derived CDR1 and CDR2 are KGHSH and LQKENI.

This clonotype was counted at least ten times. This chain connects TRBV7-2 to TRBJ2-3; 9 bases agree with TRBD2. CDR3 size: 16 residues. Germline V gene lookup returns CDR1 SGHTA and CDR2 FQGNSA. Trimming removed 6 bases from V and 4 bases from J; junction bases left unmatched: 11. CDR3 DNA sequence: TGTGCCAGCAGGGGGCCTGGCGGGGGGGCCCCAGATACGCAGTATTTT. Residues: CASRGPGGGAPDTQYF.

Only a few counts were recorded for this clonotype. The chain carries TRBV18 and TRBJ1-1; TRBD1 matches at 8 bases. From germline, CDR1 is KGHSH and CDR2 LQKENI. This CDR3 has 15 residues. J lost 3 bases, V lost 4 bases, and 7 bases had no gene match. The CDR3 DNA reads TGTGCCAGCTCACTATTCAGGGGGCAGGACACTGAAGCTTTCTTT. Protein: CASSLFRGQDTEAFF.

This clonotype was counted ten times or more. J is TRBJ1-4 and V is TRBV7-3; possibly TRBD1 for D (5 bases). V lost 1 base, J lost 6 bases, and 6 bases lay in between. Germline CDR1 and CDR2: SGHTA and FQGTGA. There are 13 residues in the CDR3. DNA for the CDR3: TGTGCCAGCAGCTTAAGCAGGGATGAAAAACTGTTTTTT. Residues: CASSLSRDEKLFF.

The chain carries TRBV5-1 and TRBJ1-1; a possible D gene is TRBD1 (6 bases). V lost 3 bases to trimming and J lost 1 base, with 13 bases between them. CDR1 and CDR2 (germline): SGHRS, YFSETQ. The length of the CDR3 is 15 residues. The CDR3 nucleotides are TGCGCCAGCAGCTGGCGGGACACCCCGAACACTGAAGCTTTCTTT. Residues: CASSWRDTPNTEAFF.

This clonotype has more than one count but fewer than ten. The chain recombines TRBV7-2 with TRBJ2-3, with 9 nucleotides matching TRBD2. The V segment lost 5 bases and the J segment 4 bases; nucleotides outside the gene matches: 16. The CDR3 extends over 18 amino acids. The V gene's germline CDR1 is SGHTA and CDR2 FQGNSA. CDR3 protein: CASSPTPHSGGWSDTQYF. The CDR3 DNA is TGTGCCAGCAGCCCCACCCCCCATAGCGGGGGTTGGTCAGATACGCAGTATTTT.

The rearrangement joins TRBV20-1 to TRBJ1-1; D is perhaps TRBD1 (6 bases). Germline CDR1 DFQATT, CDR2 SNEGSKA (reference sequence). The ends were cut back, 0 bases at V and 1 base at J, with 15 bases in the middle. This CDR3 region has 16 residues. The DNA for the CDR3 is TGCAGTGCTAGAGATCCGGCAGGGGCGTGGAACACTGAAGCTTTCTTT. This sequence encodes CSARDPAGAWNTEAFF.

Only a few counts were recorded for this clonotype. The V and J genes are TRBV28 and TRBJ2-7, with D possibly matching TRBD2 (5 bases). Germline lookup yields CDR1 MDHEN and CDR2 SYDVKM. CDR3 length: 14 residues. The ends were cut back, 5 bases at V and 2 bases at J, with 13 bases in the middle. The CDR3 reads CASSIAGRTYEQYF. The CDR3 DNA is TGTGCCAGCAGTATCGCGGGCCGGACCTACGAGCAGTACTTC. Full variable domain (outside the CDR3, taken from reference TRBV28 and TRBJ2-7): DVKVTQSSRYLVKRTGEKVFLECVQDMDHENMFWYRQDPGLGLRLIYFSYDVKMKEKGDIPEGYSVSREKKERFSLILESASTNQTSMYLCASSIAGRTYEQYFGPGTRLTVT.

The chain is built from TRBV3-1 and TRBJ2-5, with D perhaps matching TRBD1 (6 bases). The CDR3 spans 14 residues. V lost 1 base, J lost 5 bases, and 11 bases lay in between. The germline V gene encodes CDR1 LGHDT and CDR2 YNNKEL (reference sequence). CDR3 amino acids: CASSQGAGVETQYF. CDR3 sequence (DNA): TGTGCCAGCAGCCAAGGCGCAGGGGTTGAGACCCAGTACTTC.

This clonotype has a handful of counts. The chain employs TRBV28 and TRBJ2-7; 8 bases are a match to TRBD1. The V and J ends lost 9 bases and 0 bases, in that order; junction bases with no gene match: 7. CDR3 size: 14 residues. Germline V gene lookup returns CDR1 MDHEN and CDR2 SYDVKM. Here the CDR3 DNA reads TGTGCCAGTAACACAGGGGGTAGCTCCTACGAGCAGTACTTC. This sequence encodes CASNTGGSSYEQYF.